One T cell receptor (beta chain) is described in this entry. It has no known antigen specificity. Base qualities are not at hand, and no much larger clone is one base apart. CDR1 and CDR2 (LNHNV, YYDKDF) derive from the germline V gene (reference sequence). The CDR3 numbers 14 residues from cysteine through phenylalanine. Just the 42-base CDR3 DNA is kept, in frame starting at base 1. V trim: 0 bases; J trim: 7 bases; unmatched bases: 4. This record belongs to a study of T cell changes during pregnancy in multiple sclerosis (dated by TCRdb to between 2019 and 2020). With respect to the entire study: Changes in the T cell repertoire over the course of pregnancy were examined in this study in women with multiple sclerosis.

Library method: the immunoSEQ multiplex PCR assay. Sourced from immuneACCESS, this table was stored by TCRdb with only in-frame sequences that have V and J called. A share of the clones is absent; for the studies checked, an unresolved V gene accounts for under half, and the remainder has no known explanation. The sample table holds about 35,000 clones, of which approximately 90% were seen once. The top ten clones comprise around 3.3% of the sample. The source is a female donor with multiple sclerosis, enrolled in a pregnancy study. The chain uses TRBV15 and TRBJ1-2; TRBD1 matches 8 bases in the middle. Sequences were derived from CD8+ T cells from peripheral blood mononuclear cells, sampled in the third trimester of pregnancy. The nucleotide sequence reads TGTGCCACCAGCAGAGAGGACAGGGCGGCTGGCTACACCTTC. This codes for CATSREDRAAGYTF.